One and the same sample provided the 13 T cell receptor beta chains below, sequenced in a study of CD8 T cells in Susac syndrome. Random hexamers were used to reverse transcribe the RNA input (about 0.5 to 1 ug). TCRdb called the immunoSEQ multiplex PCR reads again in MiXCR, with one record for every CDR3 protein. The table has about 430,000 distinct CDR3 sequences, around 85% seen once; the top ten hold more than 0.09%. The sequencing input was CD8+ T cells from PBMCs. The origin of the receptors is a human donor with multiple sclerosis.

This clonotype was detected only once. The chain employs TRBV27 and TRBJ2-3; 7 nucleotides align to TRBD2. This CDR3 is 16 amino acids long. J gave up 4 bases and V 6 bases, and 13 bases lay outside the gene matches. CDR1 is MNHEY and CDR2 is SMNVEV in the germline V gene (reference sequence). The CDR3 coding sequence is TGTGCCAGCAGGATCTTGGCGGGAGTGGGCGCAGATACGCAGTATTTT. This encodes CASRILAGVGADTQYF.

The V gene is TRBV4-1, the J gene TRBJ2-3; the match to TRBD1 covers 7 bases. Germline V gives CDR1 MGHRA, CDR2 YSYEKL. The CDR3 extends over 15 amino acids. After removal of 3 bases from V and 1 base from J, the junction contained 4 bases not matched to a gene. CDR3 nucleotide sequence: TGCGCCAGCAGCCAGGATGGGACAGGCACAGATACGCAGTATTTT. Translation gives CASSQDGTGTDTQYF.

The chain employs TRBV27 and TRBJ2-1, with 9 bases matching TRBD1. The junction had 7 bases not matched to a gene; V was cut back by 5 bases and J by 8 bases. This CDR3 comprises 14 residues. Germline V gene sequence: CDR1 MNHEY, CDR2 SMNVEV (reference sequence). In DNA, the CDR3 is TGTGCCAGCAGTGCCCGGGACAGGGAGGATGAGCAGTTCTTC. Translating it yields CASSARDREDEQFF.

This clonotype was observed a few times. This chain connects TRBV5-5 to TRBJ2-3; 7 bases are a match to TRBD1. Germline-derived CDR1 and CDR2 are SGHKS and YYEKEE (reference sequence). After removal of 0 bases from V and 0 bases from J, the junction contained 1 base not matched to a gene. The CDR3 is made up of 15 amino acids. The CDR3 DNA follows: TGTGCCAGCAGCTTGGGACAGGGAAGCACAGATACGCAGTATTTT. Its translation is CASSLGQGSTDTQYF.

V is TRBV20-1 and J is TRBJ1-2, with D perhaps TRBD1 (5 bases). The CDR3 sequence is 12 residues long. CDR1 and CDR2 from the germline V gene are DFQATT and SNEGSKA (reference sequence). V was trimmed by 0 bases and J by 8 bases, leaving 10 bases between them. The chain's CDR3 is CSARDRVEGYTF. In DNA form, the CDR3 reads TGCAGTGCTAGAGACAGGGTGGAAGGCTACACCTTC.

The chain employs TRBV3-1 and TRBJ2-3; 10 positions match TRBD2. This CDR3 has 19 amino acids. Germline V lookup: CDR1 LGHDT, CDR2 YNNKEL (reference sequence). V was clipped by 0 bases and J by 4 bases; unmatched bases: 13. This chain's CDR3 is CASSQEGGGTSAGSDTQYF. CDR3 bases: TGTGCCAGCAGCCAAGAGGGAGGAGGGACTAGCGCGGGTTCAGATACGCAGTATTTT.

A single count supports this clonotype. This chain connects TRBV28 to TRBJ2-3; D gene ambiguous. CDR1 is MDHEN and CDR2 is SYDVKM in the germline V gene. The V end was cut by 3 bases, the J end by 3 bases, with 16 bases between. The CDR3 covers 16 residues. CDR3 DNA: TGTGCCAGCAGTTTTGGAGTAGTAGGAGTAACAGATACGCAGTATTTT. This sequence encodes CASSFGVVGVTDTQYF.

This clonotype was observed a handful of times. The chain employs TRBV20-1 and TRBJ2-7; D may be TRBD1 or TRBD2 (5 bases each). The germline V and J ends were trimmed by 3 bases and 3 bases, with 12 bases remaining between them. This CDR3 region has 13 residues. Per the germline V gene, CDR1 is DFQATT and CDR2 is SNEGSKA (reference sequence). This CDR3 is CSARVGESYEQYF. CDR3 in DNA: TGCAGTGCTAGGGTGGGGGAGAGCTACGAGCAGTACTTC.

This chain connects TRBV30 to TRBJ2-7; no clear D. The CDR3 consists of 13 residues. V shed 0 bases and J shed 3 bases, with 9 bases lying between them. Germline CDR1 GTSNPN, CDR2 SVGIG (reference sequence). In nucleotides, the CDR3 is TGTGCCTGGAGTGTATCTAGTGGCTACGAGCAGTACTTC. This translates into CAWSVSSGYEQYF.

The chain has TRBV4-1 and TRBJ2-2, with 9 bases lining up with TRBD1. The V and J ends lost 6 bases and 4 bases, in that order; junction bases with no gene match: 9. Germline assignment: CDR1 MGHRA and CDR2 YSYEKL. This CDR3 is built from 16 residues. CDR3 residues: CASSYTGTGSTGELFF. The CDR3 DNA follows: TGCGCCAGCAGTTATACCGGGACAGGGTCCACCGGGGAGCTGTTTTTT.

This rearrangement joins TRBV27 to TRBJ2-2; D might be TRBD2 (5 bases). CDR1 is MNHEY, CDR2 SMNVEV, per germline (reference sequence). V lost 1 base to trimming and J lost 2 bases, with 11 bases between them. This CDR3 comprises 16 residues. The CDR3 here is CASSLFPGINTGELFF. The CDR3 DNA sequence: TGTGCCAGCAGTTTATTCCCGGGGATAAACACCGGGGAGCTGTTTTTT.

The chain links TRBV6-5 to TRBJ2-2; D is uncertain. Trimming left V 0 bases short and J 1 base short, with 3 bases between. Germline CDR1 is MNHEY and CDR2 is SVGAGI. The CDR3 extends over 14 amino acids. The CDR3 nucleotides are TGTGCCAGCAGTTACTCATGGAACACCGGGGAGCTGTTTTTT. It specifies CASSYSWNTGELFF.

The CDR3 sequence: CAWSVGGAGNTIYF. CDR3 coding DNA: TGTGCCTGGAGCGTGGGGGGCGCCGGAAACACCATATATTTT. The chain uses TRBV30 and TRBJ1-3; D might be TRBD1 (6 bases). The CDR3 contains 14 residues. Trimming took 3 bases from V and 4 from J, leaving 13 bases between them. Germline loops: CDR1 GTSNPN, CDR2 SVGIG (reference sequence).